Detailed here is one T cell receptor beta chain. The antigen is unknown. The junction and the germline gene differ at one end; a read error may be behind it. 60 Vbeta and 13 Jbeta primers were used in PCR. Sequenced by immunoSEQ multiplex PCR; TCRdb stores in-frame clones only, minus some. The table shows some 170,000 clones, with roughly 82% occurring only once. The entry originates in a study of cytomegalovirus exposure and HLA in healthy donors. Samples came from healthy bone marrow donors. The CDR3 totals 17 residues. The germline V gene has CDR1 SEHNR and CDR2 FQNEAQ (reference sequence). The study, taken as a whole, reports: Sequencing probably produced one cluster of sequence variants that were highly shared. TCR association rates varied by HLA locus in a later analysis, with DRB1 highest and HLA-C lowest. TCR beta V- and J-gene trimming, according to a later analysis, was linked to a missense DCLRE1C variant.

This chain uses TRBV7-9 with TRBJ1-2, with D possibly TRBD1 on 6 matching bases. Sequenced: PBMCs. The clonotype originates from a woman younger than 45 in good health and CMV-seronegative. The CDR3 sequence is CSSSLWAGVLSNYGYTF. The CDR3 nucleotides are TGTTCCAGCAGCTTATGGGCAGGGGTCCTTTCTAACTATGGCTACACCTTC. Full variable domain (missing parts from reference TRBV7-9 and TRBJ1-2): DTGVSQNPRHKITKRGQNVTFRCDPISEHNRLYWYRQTLGQGPEFLTYFQNEAQLEKSRLLSDRFSAERPKGSFSTLEIQRTEQGDSAMYLCSSSLWAGVLSNYGYTFGSGTRLTVV.